Listed below are T cell receptor beta chains from one sample, sequenced in a study of blood T cell repertoires in COVID-19. The data were produced by immunoSEQ multiplex PCR, yet TCRdb's version contains in-frame clones alone and is incomplete. The data contain 200,000 to 250,000 clones, 85% to 90% of them singletons. Specimen: PBMCs or T cells enriched from blood (not recorded which). Receptor source: a man in his forties who had recovered from COVID-19. The CDR3 runs from the conserved cysteine through the conserved F or W. Fields, in order: CDR3 protein, CDR3 DNA, V gene, J gene, clone size, D gene. D genes are given only for firm matches. Some rows have no size entry. The others give once, few or many, or a class for an expanded clone.

cdr3_aa: CASSTSGLLTGELFF
cdr3_nt: TGTGCCAGCAGCACATCAGGGCTCCTCACCGGGGAGCTGTTTTTT
v_call: TRBV7-9
j_call: TRBJ2-2
clone_size: once
d_call: -

cdr3_aa: CATSGRLGRGVKNIQYF
cdr3_nt: TGTGCCACCAGCGGGCGTCTGGGTCGGGGTGTCAAAAACATTCAGTACTTC
v_call: TRBV15
j_call: TRBJ2-4
clone_size: -
d_call: -

cdr3_aa: CASSLGQSSTYEQYF
cdr3_nt: TGTGCCAGCAGCTTGGGACAAAGCTCGACCTACGAGCAGTACTTC
v_call: TRBV7-6
j_call: TRBJ2-7
clone_size: -
d_call: -

cdr3_aa: CASSLGGEETQYF
cdr3_nt: TGTGCCAGCAGCTTAGGCGGAGAAGAGACCCAGTACTTC
v_call: TRBV7-9
j_call: TRBJ2-5
clone_size: once
d_call: -

cdr3_aa: CASSLDTLGEQYF
cdr3_nt: TGCGCCAGCAGCTTGGATACCCTCGGCGAGCAGTACTTC
v_call: TRBV5-1
j_call: TRBJ2-7
clone_size: -
d_call: -

cdr3_aa: CAWSVSGSTAQHF
cdr3_nt: TGTGCCTGGAGTGTAAGTGGGTCTACAGCCCAGCATTTT
v_call: TRBV30
j_call: TRBJ1-5
clone_size: -
d_call: -

cdr3_aa: CASSPPPGLATEAFF
cdr3_nt: TGTGCCAGCAGCCCTCCCCCAGGGTTGGCCACTGAAGCTTTCTTT
v_call: TRBV5-5
j_call: TRBJ1-1
clone_size: -
d_call: -

cdr3_aa: CASSLGQDPNGYTF
cdr3_nt: TGTGCCAGCAGCTTAGGACAGGACCCCAATGGCTACACCTTC
v_call: TRBV7-9
j_call: TRBJ1-2
clone_size: -
d_call: -

cdr3_aa: CAWSVQPWEGLDIQYF
cdr3_nt: TGTGCCTGGAGTGTACAACCCTGGGAGGGCCTAGACATTCAGTACTTC
v_call: TRBV30
j_call: TRBJ2-4
clone_size: -
d_call: TRBD2

cdr3_aa: CASSLSSRDTQYF
cdr3_nt: TGCGCCAGCAGCTTGAGTAGCCGGGATACGCAGTATTTT
v_call: TRBV5-1
j_call: TRBJ2-3
clone_size: -
d_call: -

cdr3_aa: CASSIRRGMSPLHF
cdr3_nt: TGTGCCAGTAGTATCCGCAGGGGGATGTCACCCCTCCACTTT
v_call: TRBV19
j_call: TRBJ1-6
clone_size: few
d_call: TRBD1

cdr3_aa: CAWRRLAGIDTQYF
cdr3_nt: TGTGCCTGGAGGCGACTAGCGGGGATCGATACGCAGTATTTT
v_call: TRBV30
j_call: TRBJ2-3
clone_size: -
d_call: TRBD2

cdr3_aa: CASSPPAGRDNEQFF
cdr3_nt: TGTGCCAGCAGTCCCCCGGCGGGCCGCGACAATGAGCAGTTCTTC
v_call: TRBV27
j_call: TRBJ2-1
clone_size: -
d_call: -

cdr3_aa: CASSLGSGTTYEEQYF
cdr3_nt: TGCGCCAGCAGCTTGGGTAGCGGGACGACTTACGAGGAGCAGTACTTC
v_call: TRBV5-1
j_call: TRBJ2-7
clone_size: many
d_call: TRBD2

cdr3_aa: CASTPAEGQPQHF
cdr3_nt: TGTGCCAGCACCCCCGCGGAGGGTCAGCCCCAGCATTTT
v_call: TRBV6-6
j_call: TRBJ1-5
clone_size: -
d_call: -

cdr3_aa: CASSPAPSARDRGLETQYF
cdr3_nt: TGCGCCAGCAGCCCGGCCCCCTCCGCGCGGGACAGGGGGCTAGAGACCCAGTACTTC
v_call: TRBV5-1
j_call: TRBJ2-5
clone_size: -
d_call: TRBD1

cdr3_aa: CASGLGLAGGHEQYF
cdr3_nt: TGTGCCAGCGGGCTGGGACTAGCGGGGGGCCACGAGCAGTACTTC
v_call: TRBV21-1
j_call: TRBJ2-7
clone_size: -
d_call: -